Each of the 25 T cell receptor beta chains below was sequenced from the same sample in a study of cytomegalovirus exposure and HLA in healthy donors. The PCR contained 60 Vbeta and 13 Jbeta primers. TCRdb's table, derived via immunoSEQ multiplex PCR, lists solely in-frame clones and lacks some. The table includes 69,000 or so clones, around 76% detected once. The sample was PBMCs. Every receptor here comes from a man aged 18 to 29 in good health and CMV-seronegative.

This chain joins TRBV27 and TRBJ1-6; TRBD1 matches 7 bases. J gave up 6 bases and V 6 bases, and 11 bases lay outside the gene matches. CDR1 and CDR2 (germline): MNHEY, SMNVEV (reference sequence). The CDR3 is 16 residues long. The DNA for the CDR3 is TGTGCCAGCAGCCCTTCCGGGACAGCGTCTAATTCACCCCTCCACTTT. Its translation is CASSPSGTASNSPLHF.

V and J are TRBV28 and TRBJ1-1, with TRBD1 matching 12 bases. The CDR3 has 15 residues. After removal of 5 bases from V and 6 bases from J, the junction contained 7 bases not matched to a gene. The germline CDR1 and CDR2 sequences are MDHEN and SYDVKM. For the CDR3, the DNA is TGTGCCAGCAGTGCGGGACAGGGGGCATGGGCTGAAGCTTTCTTT. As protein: CASSAGQGAWAEAFF.

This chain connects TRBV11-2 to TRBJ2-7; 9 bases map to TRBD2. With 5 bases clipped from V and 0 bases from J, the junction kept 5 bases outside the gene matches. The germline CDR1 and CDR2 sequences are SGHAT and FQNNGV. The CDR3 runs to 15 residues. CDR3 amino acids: CASSRQAGGSYEQYF. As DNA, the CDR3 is TGTGCCAGCAGCCGACAAGCGGGGGGCTCCTACGAGCAGTACTTC.

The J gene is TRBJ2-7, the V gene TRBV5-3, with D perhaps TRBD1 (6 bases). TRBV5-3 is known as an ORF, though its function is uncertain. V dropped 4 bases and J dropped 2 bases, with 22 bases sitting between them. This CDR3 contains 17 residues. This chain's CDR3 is CARSLSPGTPIPYEQYV. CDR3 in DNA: TGTGCCAGAAGCCTGTCCCCCGGGACACCTATTCCCTACGAGCAGTACGTC.

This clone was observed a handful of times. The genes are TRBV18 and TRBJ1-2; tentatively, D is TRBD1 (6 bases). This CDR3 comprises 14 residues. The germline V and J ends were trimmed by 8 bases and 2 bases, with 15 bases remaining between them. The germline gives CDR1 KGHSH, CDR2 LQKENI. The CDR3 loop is CASTTRTDNYGYTF. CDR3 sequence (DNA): TGTGCCAGCACTACCCGGACAGACAACTATGGCTACACCTTC.

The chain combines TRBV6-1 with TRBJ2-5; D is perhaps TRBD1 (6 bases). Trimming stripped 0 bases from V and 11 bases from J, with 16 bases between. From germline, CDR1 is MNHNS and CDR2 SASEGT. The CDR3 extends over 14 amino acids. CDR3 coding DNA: TGTGCCAGCAGTGAAGCGATACAGGGATTATTGCAGTACTTC. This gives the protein CASSEAIQGLLQYF.

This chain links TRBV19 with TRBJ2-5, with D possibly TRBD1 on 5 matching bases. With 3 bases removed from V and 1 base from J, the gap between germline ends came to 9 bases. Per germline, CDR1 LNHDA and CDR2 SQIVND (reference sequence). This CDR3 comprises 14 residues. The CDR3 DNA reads TGTGCCAGTAGTATCGGGCAGGGCCAAGAGACCCAGTACTTC. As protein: CASSIGQGQETQYF.

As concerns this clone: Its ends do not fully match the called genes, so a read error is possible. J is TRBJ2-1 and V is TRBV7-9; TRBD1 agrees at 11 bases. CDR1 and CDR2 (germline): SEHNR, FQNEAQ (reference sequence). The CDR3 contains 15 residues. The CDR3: CSSSPHGTGGNEQFF. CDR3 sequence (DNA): TGTTCCAGCAGCCCCCATGGGACAGGGGGTAATGAGCAGTTCTTC.

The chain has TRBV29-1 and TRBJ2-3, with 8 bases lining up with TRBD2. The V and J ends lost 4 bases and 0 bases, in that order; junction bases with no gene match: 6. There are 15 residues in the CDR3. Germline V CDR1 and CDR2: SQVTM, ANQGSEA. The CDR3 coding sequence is TGCAGCGTTGGTTTTAGCGGGGCTAGCACAGATACGCAGTATTTT. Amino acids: CSVGFSGASTDTQYF.

For the CDR3, the DNA is TGTGCCAGTAGTATAAGGCAGGGCTACGAGCAGTACTTC. Its protein is CASSIRQGYEQYF. The chain employs TRBV19 and TRBJ2-7; D is possibly TRBD1 (5 bases). Germline V gene sequence: CDR1 LNHDA, CDR2 SQIVND (reference sequence). The length of the CDR3 is 13 residues. V dropped 2 bases and J dropped 3 bases, with 8 bases sitting between them.

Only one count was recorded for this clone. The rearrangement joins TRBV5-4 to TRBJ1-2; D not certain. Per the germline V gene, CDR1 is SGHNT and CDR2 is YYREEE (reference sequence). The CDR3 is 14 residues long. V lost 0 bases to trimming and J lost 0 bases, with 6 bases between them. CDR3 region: CASSLDPANYGYTF. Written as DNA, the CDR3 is TGTGCCAGCAGCTTGGATCCAGCTAACTATGGCTACACCTTC.

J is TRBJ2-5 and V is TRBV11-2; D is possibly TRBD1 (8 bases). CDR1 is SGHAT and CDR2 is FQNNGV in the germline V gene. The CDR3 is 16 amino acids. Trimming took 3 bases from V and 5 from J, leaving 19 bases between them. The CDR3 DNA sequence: TGTGCCAGCAGCTTGAGCCAGGGGGCGCGGGAGGAGACCCAGTACTTC. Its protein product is CASSLSQGAREETQYF.

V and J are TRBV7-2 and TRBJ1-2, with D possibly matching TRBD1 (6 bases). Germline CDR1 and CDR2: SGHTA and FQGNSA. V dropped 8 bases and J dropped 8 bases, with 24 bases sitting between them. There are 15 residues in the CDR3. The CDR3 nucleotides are TGTGCCAGCCACCCCTCGGCAGGGGCCGGCGCCGGCTACACCTTC. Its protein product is CASHPSAGAGAGYTF.

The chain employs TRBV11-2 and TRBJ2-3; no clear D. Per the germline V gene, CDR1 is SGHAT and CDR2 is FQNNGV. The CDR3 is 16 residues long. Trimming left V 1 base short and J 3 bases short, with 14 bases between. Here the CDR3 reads CASSLGGPGRTDTQYF. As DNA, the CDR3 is TGTGCCAGCAGCTTAGGTGGCCCAGGCAGGACAGATACGCAGTATTTT.

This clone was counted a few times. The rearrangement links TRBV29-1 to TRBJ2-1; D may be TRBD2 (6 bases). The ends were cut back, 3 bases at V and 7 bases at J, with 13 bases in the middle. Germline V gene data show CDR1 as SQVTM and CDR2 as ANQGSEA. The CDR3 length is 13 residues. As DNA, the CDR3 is TGCAGCGTTGACGGGGGACGTAGGAATGAGCAGTTCTTC. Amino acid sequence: CSVDGGRRNEQFF.

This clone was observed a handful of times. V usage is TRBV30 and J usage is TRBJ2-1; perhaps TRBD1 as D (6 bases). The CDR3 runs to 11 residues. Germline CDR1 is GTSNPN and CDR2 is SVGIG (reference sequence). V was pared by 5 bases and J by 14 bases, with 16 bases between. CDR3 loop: CAWHRVDRKFF. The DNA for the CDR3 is TGTGCCTGGCACAGAGTGGACAGAAAGTTCTTC.

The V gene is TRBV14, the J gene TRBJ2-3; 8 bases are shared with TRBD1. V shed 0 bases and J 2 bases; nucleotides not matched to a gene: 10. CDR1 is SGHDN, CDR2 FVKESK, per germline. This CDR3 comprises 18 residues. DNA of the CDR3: TGTGCCAGCAGCCAAGAGGACAGGGCCCGACCGCTCACAGATACGCAGTATTTT. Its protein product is CASSQEDRARPLTDTQYF. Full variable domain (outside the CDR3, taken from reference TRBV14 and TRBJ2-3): EAGVTQFPSHSVIEKGQTVTLRCDPISGHDNLYWYRRVMGKEIKFLLHFVKESKQDESGMPNNRFLAERTGGTYSTLKVQPAELEDSGVYFCASSQEDRARPLTDTQYFGPGTRLTVL.

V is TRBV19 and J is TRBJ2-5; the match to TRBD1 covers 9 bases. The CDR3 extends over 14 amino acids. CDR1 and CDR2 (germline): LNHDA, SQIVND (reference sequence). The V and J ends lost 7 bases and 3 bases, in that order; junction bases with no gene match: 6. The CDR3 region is CASTRDRDEETQYF. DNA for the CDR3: TGTGCCAGTACCAGGGACAGGGACGAAGAGACCCAGTACTTC. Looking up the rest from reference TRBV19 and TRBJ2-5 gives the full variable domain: DGGITQSPKYLFRKEGQNVTLSCEQNLNHDAMYWYRQDPGQGLRLIYYSQIVNDFQKGDIAEGYSVSREKKESFPLTVTSAQKNPTAFYLCASTRDRDEETQYFGPGTRLLVL.

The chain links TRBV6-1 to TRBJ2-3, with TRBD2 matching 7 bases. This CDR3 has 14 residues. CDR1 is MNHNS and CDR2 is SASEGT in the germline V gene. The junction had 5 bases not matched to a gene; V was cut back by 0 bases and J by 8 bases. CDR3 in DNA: TGTGCCAGCAGTGAAGCTGGGGCGGGAGCTACGCAGTATTTT. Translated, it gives CASSEAGAGATQYF.

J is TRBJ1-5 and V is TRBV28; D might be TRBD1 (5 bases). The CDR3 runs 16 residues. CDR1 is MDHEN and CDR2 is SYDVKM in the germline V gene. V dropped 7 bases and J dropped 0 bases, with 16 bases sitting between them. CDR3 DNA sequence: TGTGCCAGCATCATAAGGGGTGCTCATAGCAATCAGCCCCAGCATTTT. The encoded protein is CASIIRGAHSNQPQHF. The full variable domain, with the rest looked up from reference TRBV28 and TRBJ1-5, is DVKVTQSSRYLVKRTGEKVFLECVQDMDHENMFWYRQDPGLGLRLIYFSYDVKMKEKGDIPEGYSVSREKKERFSLILESASTNQTSMYLCASIIRGAHSNQPQHFGDGTRLSIL.

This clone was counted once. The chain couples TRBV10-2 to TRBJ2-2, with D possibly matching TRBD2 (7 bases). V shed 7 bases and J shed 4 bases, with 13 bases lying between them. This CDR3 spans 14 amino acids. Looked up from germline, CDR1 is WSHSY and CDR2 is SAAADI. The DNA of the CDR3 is TGCGCCAGCATAAGGGGGGGAGGCACCGGGGAGCTGTTTTTT. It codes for CASIRGGGTGELFF.

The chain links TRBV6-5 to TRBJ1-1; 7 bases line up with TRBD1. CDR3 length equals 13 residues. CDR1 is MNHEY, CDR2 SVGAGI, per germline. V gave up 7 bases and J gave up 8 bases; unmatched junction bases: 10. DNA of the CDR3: TGTGCCAGCACTAAACCAGGGGGATTGGAAGCTTTCTTT. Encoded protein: CASTKPGGLEAFF.

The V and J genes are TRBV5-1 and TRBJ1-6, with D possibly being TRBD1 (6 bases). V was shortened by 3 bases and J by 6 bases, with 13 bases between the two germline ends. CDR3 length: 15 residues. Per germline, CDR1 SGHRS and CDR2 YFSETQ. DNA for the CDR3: TGCGCCAGCAGCTCACAGGGTTTTGGTAATTCACCCCTCCACTTT. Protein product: CASSSQGFGNSPLHF.

Here the CDR3 DNA reads TGCGCCAGCAGCCAAGTGCTAGGCCCTGGAGAGACCCAGTACTTC. It translates to CASSQVLGPGETQYF. The J gene is TRBJ2-5, the V gene TRBV4-1; no clear D. Between the trimmed V and J ends, which lost 1 base and 4 bases, there was a span of 13 bases. This CDR3 contains 15 residues. Germline CDR1 and CDR2: MGHRA and YSYEKL.

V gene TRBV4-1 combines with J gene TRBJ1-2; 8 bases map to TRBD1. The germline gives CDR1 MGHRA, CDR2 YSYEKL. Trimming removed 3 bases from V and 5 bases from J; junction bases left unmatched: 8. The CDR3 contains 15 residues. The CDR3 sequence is CASSHPTGAEYGYTF. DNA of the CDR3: TGCGCCAGCAGCCACCCGACAGGGGCGGAGTATGGCTACACCTTC.